The 17 T cell receptor beta chains listed next were all sequenced from one sample in a study of TIL therapy for anti-PD-1-resistant metastatic lung cancer. Time point meaning: pre-treatment sample, taken before nivolumab and TIL therapy. Sequencing used immunoSEQ v3. The method was immunoSEQ multiplex PCR; TCRdb's version includes in-frame clones alone and lacks a portion of them. The table records fewer than 65,000 clones, about 81% of them present only once. Sequencing was performed on blood, taken at baseline. The receptors derive from a person between 25 and 80 years old with non-small cell lung cancer.

J is TRBJ1-4 and V is TRBV5-1; a weak D match, TRBD1 (5 bases). The CDR3 loop spans 14 amino acids. The ends were cut back, 4 bases at V and 5 bases at J, with 12 bases in the middle. CDR1 SGHRS and CDR2 YFSETQ come from the germline V gene. This chain's CDR3 is CASSGKGENEKLFF. In DNA, the CDR3 is TGCGCCAGCAGCGGGAAAGGGGAAAATGAAAAACTGTTTTTT.

The chain employs TRBV2 and TRBJ2-7; weak D call: TRBD1 (6 bases). The CDR3 contains 14 residues. From germline, CDR1 is SNHLY and CDR2 FYNNEI. V lost 6 bases to trimming and J lost 3 bases, with 15 bases between them. The CDR3 sequence: CASRGDRNNYEQYF. The CDR3 region has the DNA TGTGCCAGCAGGGGCGACAGGAATAACTACGAGCAGTACTTC.

DNA of the CDR3: TGTGCCAGCGGATTGCGGGAGCAGTACTTC. The encoded protein is CASGLREQYF. V gene TRBV27 combines with J gene TRBJ2-7; D gene unclear. Germline CDR1 is MNHEY and CDR2 is SMNVEV (reference sequence). V lost 8 bases and J lost 7, with 9 bases in between. The CDR3 sequence is 10 residues long.

This clone was seen just once. The chain employs TRBV2 and TRBJ2-3, with TRBD1 matching over 7 bases. The germline CDR1 and CDR2 sequences are SNHLY and FYNNEI. The CDR3 runs to 14 residues. V dropped 6 bases and J dropped 0; count of bases not matched to a gene: 3. Written as DNA, the CDR3 is TGTGCCAGCAGACAGGGGCCTAGCACAGATACGCAGTATTTT. This encodes CASRQGPSTDTQYF. The full variable domain, its missing parts supplied by reference TRBV2 and TRBJ2-3, is EPEVTQTPSHQVTQMGQEVILRCVPISNHLYFYWYRQILGQKVEFLVSFYNNEISEKSEIFDDQFSVERPDGSNFTLKIRSTKLEDSAMYFCASRQGPSTDTQYFGPGTRLTVL.

The chain has TRBV27 and TRBJ2-7; D not resolved. V lost 0 bases, J lost 4 bases, and 7 bases lay in between. Germline loops: CDR1 MNHEY, CDR2 SMNVEV (reference sequence). This CDR3 spans 13 amino acids. Written as DNA, the CDR3 is TGTGCCAGCAGTTTATCGTGGGATTACGAGCAGTACTTC. This sequence encodes CASSLSWDYEQYF.

This sequence joins TRBV7-9 and TRBJ2-5, with TRBD2 as a possible D gene (6 bases). From germline, CDR1 is SEHNR and CDR2 FQNEAQ (reference sequence). Trimming shortened V by 6 bases and J by 4 bases, and 9 bases separated the two germline ends. CDR3 length: 12 residues. CDR3 nucleotides: TGTGCCAGCAGTTCCGGGGGAGAGACCCAGTACTTC. This sequence encodes CASSSGGETQYF.

The rearrangement joins TRBV6-5 to TRBJ2-7; D not resolved. CDR1 and CDR2 from the germline V gene are MNHEY and SVGAGI. Trimming removed 6 bases from V and 1 base from J, with 13 bases in between. The CDR3 is made up of 14 amino acids. CDR3 region: CASSRSDMSYEQYF. For the CDR3, the DNA is TGTGCCAGCAGCCGCTCAGATATGTCCTACGAGCAGTACTTC.

The chain carries TRBV19 and TRBJ2-3; 9 bases fit TRBD1. This CDR3 is 15 amino acids long. With 4 bases clipped from V and 7 bases from J, the junction kept 9 bases outside the gene matches. Germline V gene sequence: CDR1 LNHDA, CDR2 SQIVND (reference sequence). Written as DNA, the CDR3 is TGTGCCAGTAGTAAAGGGACAGGGTCTTCGCATACGCAGTATTTT. It yields the protein CASSKGTGSSHTQYF.

The chain joins TRBV28 to TRBJ2-6; no reliable D call. Trimming took 3 bases from V and 0 from J, leaving 6 bases between them. The V gene's germline CDR1 is MDHEN and CDR2 SYDVKM. The CDR3 spans 15 residues. CDR3 sequence (DNA): TGTGCCAGCAGTTTCGGCAGCTCTGGGGCCAACGTCCTGACTTTC. It translates to CASSFGSSGANVLTF.

The V and J genes are TRBV28 and TRBJ1-5; 10 positions match TRBD1. V dropped 6 bases and J dropped 6; count of bases not matched to a gene: 8. The germline gives CDR1 MDHEN, CDR2 SYDVKM. The CDR3 has 15 residues. DNA of the CDR3: TGTGCCAGCAGCACCGGGACAGGGGTTGCTCAGCCCCAGCATTTT. Protein: CASSTGTGVAQPQHF.

The V call is TRBV5-6, the J call TRBJ1-2, with D perhaps TRBD1 (5 bases). V gave up 4 bases and J gave up 4 bases, with 17 bases separating them. Looked up from germline, CDR1 is SGHDT and CDR2 is YYEEEE. The CDR3 length is 15 residues. In DNA, the CDR3 is TGTGCCAGCAGCCCGGGACGGACGTCCTCCTATGGCTACACCTTC. Translation gives CASSPGRTSSYGYTF.

CDR3 nucleotide sequence: TGTGCCAGCAGTTTAGGGGTAGCGGGCCATCTTGGGTTCTTC. It is translated as CASSLGVAGHLGFF. V usage is TRBV28 and J usage is TRBJ2-1; 7 bases agree with TRBD2. Germline CDR1 is MDHEN and CDR2 is SYDVKM. This CDR3 is 14 amino acids long. Trimming removed 2 bases from V and 15 bases from J; junction bases left unmatched: 13.

This chain links TRBV5-4 with TRBJ2-7; 7 bases are shared with TRBD1. Trimming cost V 4 bases and J 5 bases; bases outside gene matches: 9. The germline V gene has CDR1 SGHNT and CDR2 YYREEE (reference sequence). The CDR3 totals 14 residues. Written as DNA, the CDR3 is TGTGCCAGCAGCGAGGGACAGTCTTGGGACGAGCAGTACTTC. Translation gives CASSEGQSWDEQYF.

This chain connects TRBV19 to TRBJ1-5, with a tentative D call TRBD1 (5 bases). V shed 11 bases and J shed 0 bases, with 17 bases lying between them. CDR3 length: 15 residues. Germline lookup yields CDR1 LNHDA and CDR2 SQIVND (reference sequence). Here the CDR3 DNA reads TGTGCCTCCAGGGACCGGGGTTCTAGCAATCAGCCCCAGCATTTT. Translated: CASRDRGSSNQPQHF.

Only one count was recorded for this clone. CDR3 DNA sequence: TGTGCCAGCAGCCCAGGGGCCCCCGGGGAGACCCAGTACTTC. It yields the protein CASSPGAPGETQYF. The rearrangement links TRBV5-6 to TRBJ2-5; tentative D call: TRBD1 (6 bases). Germline CDR1 SGHDT, CDR2 YYEEEE. With 4 bases removed from V and 5 bases from J, the gap between germline ends came to 15 bases. There are 14 residues in the CDR3. The variable domain in full, with the rest retrieved from reference TRBV5-6 and TRBJ2-5, is DAGVTQSPTHLIKTRGQQVTLRCSPKSGHDTVSWYQQALGQGPQFIFQYYEEEERQRGNFPDRFSGHQFPNYSSELNVNALLLGDSALYLCASSPGAPGETQYFGPGTRLLVL.

This clone was seen only once. CDR3 in amino acids: CASSTLLNEQFF. Written as DNA, the CDR3 is TGTGCCAGCAGCACCCTCCTCAATGAGCAGTTCTTC. The rearrangement uses TRBV12-3 or TRBV12-4 and TRBJ2-1; no firm D call. Trimming removed 6 bases from V and 6 bases from J, with 9 bases in between. The CDR3 totals 12 residues.

The gene calls are TRBV18 and TRBJ1-3; D is possibly TRBD1 (5 bases). V lost 4 bases and J 5 bases, leaving 12 bases between the germline ends. This CDR3 is built from 14 residues. Germline CDR1 is KGHSH and CDR2 is LQKENI. The CDR3 DNA follows: TGTGCCAGCTCACTCGACCCAGGGAGAAACACCATATATTTT. Amino acids: CASSLDPGRNTIYF.